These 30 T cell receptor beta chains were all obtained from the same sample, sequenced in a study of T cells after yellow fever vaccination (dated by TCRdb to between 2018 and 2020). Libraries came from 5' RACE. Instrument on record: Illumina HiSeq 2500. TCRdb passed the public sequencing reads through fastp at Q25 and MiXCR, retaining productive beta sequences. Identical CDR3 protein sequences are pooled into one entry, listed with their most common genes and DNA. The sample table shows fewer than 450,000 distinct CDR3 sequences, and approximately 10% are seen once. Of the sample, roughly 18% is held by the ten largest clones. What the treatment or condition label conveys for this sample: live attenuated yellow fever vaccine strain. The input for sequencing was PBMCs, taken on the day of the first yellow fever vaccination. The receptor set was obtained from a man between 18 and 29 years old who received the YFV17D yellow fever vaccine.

The CDR3 region has the DNA TGTGCCACCAGTGATTCCGGACAGCTAGTAAAGGCAGGGCCCGGGGAGCTGTTTTTT. This encodes CATSDSGQLVKAGPGELFF. V and J are TRBV24-1 and TRBJ2-2; possible D gene TRBD1, 6 bases. Between the trimmed V and J ends, which lost 2 bases and 6 bases, there was a span of 24 bases. Germline values: CDR1 KGHDR, CDR2 SFDVKD. The CDR3 length is 19 residues.

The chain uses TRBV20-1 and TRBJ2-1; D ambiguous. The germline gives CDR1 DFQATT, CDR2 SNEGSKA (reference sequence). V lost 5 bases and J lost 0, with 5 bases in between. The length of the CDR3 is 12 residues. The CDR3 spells CSAESSYNEQFF. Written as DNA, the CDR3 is TGCAGTGCTGAGAGCTCCTACAATGAGCAGTTCTTC.

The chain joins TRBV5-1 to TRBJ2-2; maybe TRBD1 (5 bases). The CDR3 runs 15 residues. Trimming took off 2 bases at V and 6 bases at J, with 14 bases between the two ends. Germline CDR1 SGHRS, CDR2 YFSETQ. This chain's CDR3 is CASSLTFRDSGELFF. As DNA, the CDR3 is TGCGCCAGCAGCTTAACCTTCAGGGATTCCGGGGAGCTGTTTTTT.

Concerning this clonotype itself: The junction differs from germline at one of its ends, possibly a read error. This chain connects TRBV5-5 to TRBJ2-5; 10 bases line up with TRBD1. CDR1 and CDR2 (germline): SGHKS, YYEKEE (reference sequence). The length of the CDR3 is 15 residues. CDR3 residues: CASSFGQGVKESQYF. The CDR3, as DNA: TGTGCCAGCAGTTTTGGACAGGGGGTAAAAGAGTCCCAGTACTTC. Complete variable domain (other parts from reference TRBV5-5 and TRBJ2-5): DAGVTQSPTHLIKTRGQQVTLRCSPISGHKSVSWYQQVLGQGPQFIFQYYEKEERGRGNFPDRFSARQFPNYSSELNVNALLLGDSALYLCASSFGQGVKESQYFGPGTRLLVL.

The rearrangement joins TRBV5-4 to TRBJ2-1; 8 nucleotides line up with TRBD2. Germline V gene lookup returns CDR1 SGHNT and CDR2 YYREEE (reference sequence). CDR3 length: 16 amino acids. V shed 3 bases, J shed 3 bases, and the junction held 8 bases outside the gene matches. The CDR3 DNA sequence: TGTGCCAGCAGCTGGGGGGTAGCGGGGAACTACAATGAGCAGTTCTTC. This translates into CASSWGVAGNYNEQFF.

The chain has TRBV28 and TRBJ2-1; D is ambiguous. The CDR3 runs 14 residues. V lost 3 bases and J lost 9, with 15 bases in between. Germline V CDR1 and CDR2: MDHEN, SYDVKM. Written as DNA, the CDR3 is TGTGCCAGCAGTTTGGGCGGTCTGGGTAGTGAGCAGTTCTTC. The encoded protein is CASSLGGLGSEQFF.

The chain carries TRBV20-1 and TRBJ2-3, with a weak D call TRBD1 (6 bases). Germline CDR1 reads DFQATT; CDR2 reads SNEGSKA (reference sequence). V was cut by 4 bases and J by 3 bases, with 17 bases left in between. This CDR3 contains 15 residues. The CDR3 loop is CSATGTLSWTDTQYF. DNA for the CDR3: TGCAGTGCTACCGGGACACTATCGTGGACAGATACGCAGTATTTT.

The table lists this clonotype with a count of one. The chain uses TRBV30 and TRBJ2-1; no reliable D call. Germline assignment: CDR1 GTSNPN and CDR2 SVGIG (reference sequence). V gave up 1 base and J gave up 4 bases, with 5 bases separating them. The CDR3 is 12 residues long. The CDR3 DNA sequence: TGTGCCTGGAGTGAGGCTTACAATGAGCAGTTCTTC. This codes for CAWSEAYNEQFF.

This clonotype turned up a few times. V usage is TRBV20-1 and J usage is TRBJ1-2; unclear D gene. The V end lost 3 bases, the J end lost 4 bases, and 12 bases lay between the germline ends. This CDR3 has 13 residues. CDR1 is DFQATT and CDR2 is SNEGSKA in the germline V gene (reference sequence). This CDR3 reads CSASVRLRYGYTF. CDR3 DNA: TGCAGTGCTAGCGTCAGGTTGCGCTATGGCTACACCTTC.

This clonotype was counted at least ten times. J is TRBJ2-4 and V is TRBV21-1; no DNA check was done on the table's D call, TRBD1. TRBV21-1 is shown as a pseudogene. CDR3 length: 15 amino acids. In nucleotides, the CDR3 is TGTGCCAGTTCGACAGAGCTGGGGGCCAAAAACATTCAGTACTTC. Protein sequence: CASSTELGAKNIQYF.

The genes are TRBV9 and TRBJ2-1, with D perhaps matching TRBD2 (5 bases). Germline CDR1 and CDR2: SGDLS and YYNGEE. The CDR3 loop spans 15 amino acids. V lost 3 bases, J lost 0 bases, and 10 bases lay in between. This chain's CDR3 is CASSGAGSSYNEQFF. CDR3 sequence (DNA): TGTGCCAGCAGCGGTGCTGGGAGCTCCTACAATGAGCAGTTCTTC.

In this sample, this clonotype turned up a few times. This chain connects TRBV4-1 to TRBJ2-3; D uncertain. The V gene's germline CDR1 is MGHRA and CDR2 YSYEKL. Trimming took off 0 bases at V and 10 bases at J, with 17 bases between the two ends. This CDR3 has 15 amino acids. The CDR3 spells CASSQEPTSWLAQYF. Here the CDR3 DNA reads TGCGCCAGCAGCCAAGAACCCACCTCCTGGCTTGCGCAGTATTTT.

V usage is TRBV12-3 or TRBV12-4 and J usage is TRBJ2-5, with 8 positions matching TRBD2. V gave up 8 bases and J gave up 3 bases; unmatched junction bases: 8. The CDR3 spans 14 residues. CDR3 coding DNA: TGTGCCAGCCGGACAAGCGGGGGAGAAGAGACCCAGTACTTC. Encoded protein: CASRTSGGEETQYF.

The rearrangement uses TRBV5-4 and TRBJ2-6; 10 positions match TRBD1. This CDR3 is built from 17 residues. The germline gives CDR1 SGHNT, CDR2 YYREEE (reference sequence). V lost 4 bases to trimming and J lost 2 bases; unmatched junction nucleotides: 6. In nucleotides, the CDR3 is TGTGCCAGCAGCGGCCGGGACAGGGGTACTGGGGCCAACGTCCTGACTTTC. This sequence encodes CASSGRDRGTGANVLTF.

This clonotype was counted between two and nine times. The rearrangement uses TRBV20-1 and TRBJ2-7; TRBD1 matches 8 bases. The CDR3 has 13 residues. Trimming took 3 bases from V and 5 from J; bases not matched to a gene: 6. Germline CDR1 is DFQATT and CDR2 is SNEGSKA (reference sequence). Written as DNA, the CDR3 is TGCAGTGCTAGTCGCCAGGGGGCCCACGAGCAGTACTTC. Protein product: CSASRQGAHEQYF.

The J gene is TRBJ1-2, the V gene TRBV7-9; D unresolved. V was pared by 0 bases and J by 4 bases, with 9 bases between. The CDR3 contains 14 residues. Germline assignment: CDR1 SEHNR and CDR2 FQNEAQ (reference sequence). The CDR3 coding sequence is TGTGCCAGCAGCTTAGCCTCCCCACGCTATGGCTACACCTTC. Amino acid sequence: CASSLASPRYGYTF.

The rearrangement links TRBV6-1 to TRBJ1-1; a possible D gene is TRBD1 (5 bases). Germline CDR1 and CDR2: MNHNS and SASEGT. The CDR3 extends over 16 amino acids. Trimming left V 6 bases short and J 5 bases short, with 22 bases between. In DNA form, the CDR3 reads TGTGCCAGCAGCTCCCGCAGGATGGGCGGGGGGACTGAAGCTTTCTTT. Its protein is CASSSRRMGGGTEAFF.

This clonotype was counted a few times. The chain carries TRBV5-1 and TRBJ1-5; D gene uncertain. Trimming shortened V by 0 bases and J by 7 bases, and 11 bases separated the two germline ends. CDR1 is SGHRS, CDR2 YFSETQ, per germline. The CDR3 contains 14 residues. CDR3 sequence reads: CASSLEYSGQPQHF. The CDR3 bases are TGCGCCAGCAGCTTGGAGTACAGCGGGCAGCCCCAGCATTTT.

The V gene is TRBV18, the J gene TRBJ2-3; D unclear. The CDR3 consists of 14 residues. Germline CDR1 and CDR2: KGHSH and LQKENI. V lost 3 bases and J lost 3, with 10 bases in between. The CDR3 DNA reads TGTGCCAGCTCACCCCAAAGGGCAACAGATACGCAGTATTTT. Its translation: CASSPQRATDTQYF.

The CDR3 reads CASSASGPSYNEQFF. In DNA form, the CDR3 reads TGTGCCAGCAGCGCCTCGGGGCCTTCCTACAATGAGCAGTTCTTC. This chain uses TRBV5-4 with TRBJ2-1; D is perhaps TRBD1 or TRBD2 (5 bases each). Germline assignment: CDR1 SGHNT and CDR2 YYREEE (reference sequence). CDR3 length equals 15 residues. V was cut by 4 bases and J by 1 base, with 12 bases left in between. Combining the CDR3 with reference TRBV5-4 and TRBJ2-1 gives the whole variable domain ETGVTQSPTHLIKTRGQQVTLRCSSQSGHNTVSWYQQALGQGPQFIFQYYREEENGRGNFPPRFSGLQFPNYSSELNVNALELDDSALYLCASSASGPSYNEQFFGPGTRLTVL.

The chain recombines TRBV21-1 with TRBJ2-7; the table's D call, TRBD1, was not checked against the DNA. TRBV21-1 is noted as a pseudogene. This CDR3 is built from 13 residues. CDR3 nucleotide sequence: TGTGCCAGCAGCGCAGGGGGCCCTCTCGAGCAGTACGTC. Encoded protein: CASSAGGPLEQYV.

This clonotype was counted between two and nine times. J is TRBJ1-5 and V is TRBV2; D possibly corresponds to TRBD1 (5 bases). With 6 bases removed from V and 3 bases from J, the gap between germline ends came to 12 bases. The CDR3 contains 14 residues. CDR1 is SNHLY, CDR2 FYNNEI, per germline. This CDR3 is CASSQNGANQPQHF. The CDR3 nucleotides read TGTGCCAGCAGCCAAAACGGGGCCAATCAGCCCCAGCATTTT. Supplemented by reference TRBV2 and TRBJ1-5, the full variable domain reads EPEVTQTPSHQVTQMGQEVILRCVPISNHLYFYWYRQILGQKVEFLVSFYNNEISEKSEIFDDQFSVERPDGSNFTLKIRSTKLEDSAMYFCASSQNGANQPQHFGDGTRLSIL.

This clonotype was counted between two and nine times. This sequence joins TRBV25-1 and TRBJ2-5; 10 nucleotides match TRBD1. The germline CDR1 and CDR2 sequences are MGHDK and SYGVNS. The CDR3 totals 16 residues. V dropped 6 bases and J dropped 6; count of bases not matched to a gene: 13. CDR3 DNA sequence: TGTGCCAGCAGCGCCGAAGGGACAGGGGCCAGGAAGACCCAGTACTTC. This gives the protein CASSAEGTGARKTQYF. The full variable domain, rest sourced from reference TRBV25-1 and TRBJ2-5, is EADIYQTPRYLVIGTGKKITLECSQTMGHDKMYWYQQDPGMELHLIHYSYGVNSTEKGDLSSESTVSRIRTEHFPLTLESARPSHTSQYLCASSAEGTGARKTQYFGPGTRLLVL.

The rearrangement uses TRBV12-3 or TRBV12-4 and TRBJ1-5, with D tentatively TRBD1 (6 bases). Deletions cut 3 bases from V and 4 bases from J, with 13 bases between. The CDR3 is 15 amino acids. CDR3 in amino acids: CASSLSPGANQPQHF. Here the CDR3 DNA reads TGTGCCAGCAGTTTGAGTCCAGGGGCAAATCAGCCCCAGCATTTT.

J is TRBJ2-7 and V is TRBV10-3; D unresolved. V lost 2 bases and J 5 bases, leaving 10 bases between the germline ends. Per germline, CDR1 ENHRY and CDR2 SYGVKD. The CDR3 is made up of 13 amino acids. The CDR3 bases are TGTGCCATCAGTGAGGGGGATTGGAACGAGCAGTACGTC. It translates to CAISEGDWNEQYV.

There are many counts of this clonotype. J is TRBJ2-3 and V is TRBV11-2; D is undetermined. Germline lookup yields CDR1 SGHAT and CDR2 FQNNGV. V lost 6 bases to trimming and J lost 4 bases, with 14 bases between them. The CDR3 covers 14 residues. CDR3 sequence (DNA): TGTGCCAGCAGTGCCATTACAGTAGCAGATACGCAGTATTTT. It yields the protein CASSAITVADTQYF.

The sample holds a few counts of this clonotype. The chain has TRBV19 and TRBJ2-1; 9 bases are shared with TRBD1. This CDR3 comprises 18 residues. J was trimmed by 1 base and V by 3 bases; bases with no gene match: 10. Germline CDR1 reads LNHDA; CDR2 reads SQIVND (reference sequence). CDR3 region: CASSMPRRQGVSYNEQFF. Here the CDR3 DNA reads TGTGCCAGTAGTATGCCCCGGAGACAGGGGGTTTCCTACAATGAGCAGTTCTTC.

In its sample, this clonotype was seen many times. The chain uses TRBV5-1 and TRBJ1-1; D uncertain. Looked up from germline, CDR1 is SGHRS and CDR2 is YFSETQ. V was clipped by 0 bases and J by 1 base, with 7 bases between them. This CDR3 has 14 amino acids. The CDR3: CASSLAPGNTEAFF. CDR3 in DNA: TGCGCCAGCAGCTTGGCTCCAGGGAACACTGAAGCTTTCTTT.

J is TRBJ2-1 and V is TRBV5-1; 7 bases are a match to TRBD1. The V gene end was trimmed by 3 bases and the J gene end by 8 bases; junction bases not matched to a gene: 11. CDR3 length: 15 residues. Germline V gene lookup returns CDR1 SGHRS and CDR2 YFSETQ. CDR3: CASSSGGVIIHEQFF. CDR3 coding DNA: TGCGCCAGCAGCTCAGGGGGTGTCATCATCCATGAGCAGTTCTTC.

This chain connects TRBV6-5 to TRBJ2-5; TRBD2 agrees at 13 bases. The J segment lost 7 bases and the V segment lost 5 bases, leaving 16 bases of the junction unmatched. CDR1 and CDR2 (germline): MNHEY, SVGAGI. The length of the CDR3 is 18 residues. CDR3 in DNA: TGTGCCAGCAGTCACCCCAAGCCACTAGCGGGGGGGTTGGGGACCCAGTACTTC. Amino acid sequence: CASSHPKPLAGGLGTQYF.